The T cell receptor (beta chain) under discussion was sequenced for a study of CD4+ T cells in melanoma. As for this clone: Its antigen is unknown.

CDR1 KGHSH and CDR2 LQKENI come from the germline V gene. Trimming removed 3 bases from V and 6 bases from J; junction bases left unmatched: 4. The CDR3 has 15 amino acids. Points from the study as a whole: Reportedly, melanoma neoantigen-specific CD4+ T cells showed varied differentiation states. A reported correlation linked neoantigen-specific CD4+ T cells to CD8+, macrophage and B cell function.

Data came from immunoSEQ multiplex PCR; TCRdb stores just in-frame clones and leaves some out. This table holds 15,000 to 20,000 clones, around 85% found once. This rearrangement joins TRBV18 to TRBJ1-4; 10 bases are shared with TRBD1. What was sequenced was cells from a culture (not recorded whether cultured in vitro). This sequence was found in a human donor with melanoma. This chain's CDR3 is CASSPRQGADEKLFF. The CDR3 DNA reads as TGTGCCAGCTCACCCAGACAGGGGGCAGATGAAAAACTGTTTTTT.